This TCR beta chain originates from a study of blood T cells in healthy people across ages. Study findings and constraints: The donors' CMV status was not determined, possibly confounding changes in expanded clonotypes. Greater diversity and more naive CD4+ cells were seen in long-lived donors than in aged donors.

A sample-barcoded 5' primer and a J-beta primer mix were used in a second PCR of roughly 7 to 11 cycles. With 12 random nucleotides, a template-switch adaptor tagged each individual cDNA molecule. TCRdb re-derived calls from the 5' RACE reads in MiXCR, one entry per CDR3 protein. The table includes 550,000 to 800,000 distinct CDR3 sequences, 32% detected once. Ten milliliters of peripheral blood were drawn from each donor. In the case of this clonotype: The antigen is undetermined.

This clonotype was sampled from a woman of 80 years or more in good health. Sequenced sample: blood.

CDR3 DNA: TGCGCCAGCAGCTTTGGACAGGGGGGAGATACGCAGTATTTT. It yields the protein CASSFGQGGDTQYF. This rearrangement joins TRBV5-1 to TRBJ2-3; 10 positions match TRBD1. After removal of 2 bases from V and 5 bases from J, the junction contained 2 bases not matched to a gene. The CDR3 is 14 amino acids. Germline CDR1 SGHRS, CDR2 YFSETQ.